This T cell receptor beta chain comes out of a study of identical twins. Study-wide results and limits: Out-of-frame alpha sequences common to twins exhibited an excess of low generation probability.

TCRdb reprocessed the 5' RACE reads with MiXCR, giving one entry per CDR3 protein. The data show about 660,000 distinct CDR3 sequences, 8.5% to 9.5% seen once. This clonotype was seen only a few times. Its antigen is still unknown. With no exceptions, donors were healthy Caucasians. The same sample was also studied in work on yellow fever vaccine responses in identical twins.

This receptor was taken from a woman in her late teens or twenties in good health. Sequenced sample: PBMCs.

The CDR3 reads CASSVGVSEQFF. The CDR3 DNA sequence: TGTGCCAGCAGTGTGGGGGTGAGTGAGCAGTTCTTC. This sequence joins TRBV2 and TRBJ2-1; D may match TRBD1 or TRBD2 (5 bases each). V was shortened by 4 bases and J by 9 bases, with 10 bases between the two germline ends. This CDR3 comprises 12 residues. Germline CDR1 and CDR2: SNHLY and FYNNEI.